This T cell receptor beta chain was captured by sequencing in a study of vaccination effects on CD4 cells after COVID-19. About the study: Vaccine administered to participants consisted of two doses of either BNT162b2 or mRNA-1273.

General observations from the study: Late in the post-vaccination period, infection-induced and vaccine-induced clones underwent marked clonal contraction.

Regarding this clone: No antigen is known for it.

Antigen-specific CD4+ T cells were first expanded with viral peptide pools by the ViraFEST assay and only then sequenced. Culture proceeded for roughly ten days, and CD4+ T cells were then isolated. None of the vaccinated had previously contracted SARS-CoV-2, and their nucleocapsid antibodies tested negative. Half the medium was replaced with IL-2 medium on days 3 and 7. Repertoires were generated with immunoSEQ multiplex PCR, while TCRdb's copy carries only in-frame clones and drops some. The table has more than 40,000 clones, roughly 79% seen once; the top ten hold less than 14%. The sequence derives from a human donor who received a COVID-19 vaccine. Sequencing was performed on CD4+ T cells from PBMCs cultured with SARS-CoV-2 spike peptides, taken before COVID-19 vaccination.

This chain's CDR3 is CAIRGRDEQFF. As DNA, the CDR3 is TGTGCCATCAGGGGAAGGGATGAGCAGTTCTTC. The chain uses TRBV10-3 and TRBJ2-1, with no clear D. Germline V gives CDR1 ENHRY, CDR2 SYGVKD. The CDR3 is 11 residues long. Deletions cut 6 bases from V and 8 bases from J, with 8 bases between.